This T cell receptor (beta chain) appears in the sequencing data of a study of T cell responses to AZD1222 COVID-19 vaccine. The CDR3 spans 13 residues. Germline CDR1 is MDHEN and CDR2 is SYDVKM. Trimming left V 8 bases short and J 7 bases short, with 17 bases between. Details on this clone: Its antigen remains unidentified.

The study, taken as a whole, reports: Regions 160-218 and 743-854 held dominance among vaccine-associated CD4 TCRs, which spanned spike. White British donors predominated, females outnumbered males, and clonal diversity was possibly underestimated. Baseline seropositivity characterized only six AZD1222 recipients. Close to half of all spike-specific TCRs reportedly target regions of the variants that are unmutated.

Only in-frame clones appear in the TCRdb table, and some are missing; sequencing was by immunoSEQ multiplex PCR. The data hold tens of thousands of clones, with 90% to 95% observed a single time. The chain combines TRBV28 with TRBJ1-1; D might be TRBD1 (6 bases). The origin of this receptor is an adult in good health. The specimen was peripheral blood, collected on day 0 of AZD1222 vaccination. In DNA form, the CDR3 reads TGTGCCAGCCACCAGGAGGGGGGGCGTGAAGCTTTCTTT. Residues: CASHQEGGREAFF.